These 15 T cell receptor beta chains share one sample of origin, sequenced in a study of T cell responses to AZD1222 COVID-19 vaccine. This table comes from immunoSEQ multiplex PCR, and its TCRdb copy is limited to in-frame clones, with some not included. The sample yields about 35,000 clones, under 90% seen once. The material was peripheral blood, obtained 28 days after the second AZD1222 dose. The receptors derive from an adult who received the AZD1222 COVID-19 vaccine.

This clone is classed as medium-sized (0.01 to 0.1%). This chain links TRBV10-3 with TRBJ1-4; D might be TRBD1 (6 bases). The CDR3 has 17 amino acids. V dropped 0 bases and J dropped 0 bases, with 11 bases sitting between them. CDR1 is ENHRY, CDR2 SYGVKD, per germline. For the CDR3, the DNA is TGTGCCATCAGTGAGTCCCCAGGGGATGCAACTAATGAAAAACTGTTTTTT. Translating gives CAISESPGDATNEKLFF.

This chain uses TRBV5-1 with TRBJ2-5; the D gene could be TRBD1 or TRBD2 (5 bases each). CDR1 is SGHRS and CDR2 is YFSETQ in the germline V gene. This CDR3 region has 14 residues. The ends were cut back, 3 bases at V and 11 bases at J, with 20 bases in the middle. CDR3 bases: TGCGCCAGCAGCTGGGATGGGGGTCCGGCATCACAGTACTTC. Translation: CASSWDGGPASQYF.

This chain uses TRBV27 with TRBJ1-4; no reliable D call. The CDR3 contains 14 residues. Trimming removed 7 bases at V and 9 bases at J, with 18 bases between. CDR1 and CDR2 (germline): MNHEY, SMNVEV (reference sequence). This CDR3 reads CASTTLQSLQKLFF. The CDR3 DNA sequence: TGTGCCAGCACCACGTTGCAGAGCCTCCAAAAACTGTTTTTT.

V gene TRBV18 combines with J gene TRBJ1-2; perhaps TRBD1 as D (5 bases). V gave up 0 bases and J gave up 6 bases, with 11 bases separating them. CDR3 size: 14 residues. Germline V lookup: CDR1 KGHSH, CDR2 LQKENI. The CDR3 sequence: CASSPPGGYHGYTF. CDR3 in DNA: TGTGCCAGCTCACCACCCGGGGGGTATCATGGCTACACCTTC.

This clone was counted once. V is TRBV11-2 and J is TRBJ2-7; TRBD1 matches at 9 bases. Germline CDR1 SGHAT, CDR2 FQNNGV. V was pared by 4 bases and J by 0 bases, with 7 bases of the junction left unmatched. This CDR3 has 16 residues. CDR3 sequence reads: CASSSQTGGSSYEQYF. The CDR3 region has the DNA TGTGCCAGCAGCTCGCAGACAGGGGGGAGCTCCTACGAGCAGTACTTC.

This chain uses TRBV5-1 with TRBJ1-2, with D unclear. Germline CDR1 reads SGHRS; CDR2 reads YFSETQ. The CDR3 is 12 amino acids. V was pared by 0 bases and J by 8 bases, with 8 bases between. The CDR3 sequence is CASSLGGQGYTF. The CDR3 nucleotides read TGCGCCAGCAGCTTGGGAGGGCAGGGCTACACCTTC.

This chain connects TRBV11-2 to TRBJ2-7; D is ambiguous. This CDR3 is 11 amino acids long. Trimming removed 6 bases from V and 7 bases from J, with 10 bases in between. The germline CDR1 and CDR2 sequences are SGHAT and FQNNGV. In nucleotides, the CDR3 is TGTGCCAGCAGGCAACTGGTGGAGCAGTACTTC. It codes for CASRQLVEQYF.

The chain links TRBV20-1 to TRBJ1-5; D uncertain. Germline values: CDR1 DFQATT, CDR2 SNEGSKA (reference sequence). This CDR3 is built from 14 residues. V shed 3 bases and J shed 0 bases, with 9 bases lying between them. This CDR3 is CSASQVHSNQPQHF. The CDR3 nucleotides read TGCAGTGCTAGTCAAGTTCATAGCAATCAGCCCCAGCATTTT.

The rearrangement links TRBV20-1 to TRBJ1-4; D gene unclear. V lost 3 bases to trimming and J lost 16 bases, with 12 bases between them. Looked up from germline, CDR1 is DFQATT and CDR2 is SNEGSKA (reference sequence). The CDR3 loop spans 10 amino acids. As DNA, the CDR3 is TGCAGTGCTAGTAGGAGGGTGCAGTTTTTT. Amino acids: CSASRRVQFF.

The chain has TRBV3-1 (or the pseudogene TRBV3-2) and TRBJ2-7; weak D call: TRBD1 (5 bases). The CDR3 totals 13 residues. Between the trimmed V and J ends, which lost 2 bases and 1 base, there was a span of 6 bases. In germline, CDR1 is LGHDT, CDR2 YNNKEL (reference sequence). The CDR3, as DNA: TGTGCCAGCAGCCAAAGACAGTCCTACGAGCAGTACTTC. Residues: CASSQRQSYEQYF.

The chain recombines TRBV7-8 with TRBJ1-5; 8 positions match TRBD1. The germline V gene encodes CDR1 SGHVS and CDR2 FQNEAQ. The ends lost 4 bases at V and 5 bases at J; junction bases unmatched: 4. This CDR3 spans 14 amino acids. Written as DNA, the CDR3 is TGTGCCAGCAGCTCCCTGACAGGGGATCAGCCCCAGCATTTT. Amino acid sequence: CASSSLTGDQPQHF.

The chain uses TRBV6-5 and TRBJ2-3; TRBD2 agrees at 7 bases. The CDR3 covers 16 residues. The ends lost 2 bases at V and 4 bases at J; junction bases unmatched: 9. Germline lookup yields CDR1 MNHEY and CDR2 SVGAGI. CDR3 loop: CASSYPGGSGSDTQYF. The CDR3 bases are TGTGCCAGCAGTTACCCCGGGGGGTCGGGGTCAGATACGCAGTATTTT.

The V gene is TRBV27, the J gene TRBJ1-1, with a possible D match to TRBD1 (5 bases). The germline V gene encodes CDR1 MNHEY and CDR2 SMNVEV (reference sequence). This CDR3 spans 13 amino acids. Trimming shortened V by 5 bases and J by 8 bases, and 15 bases separated the two germline ends. In DNA form, the CDR3 reads TGTGCCAGCAGTATCACGGGGCGTGCCGAAGCTTTCTTT. Translating gives CASSITGRAEAFF.

This rearrangement joins TRBV6-1 to TRBJ2-2; the D is unclear. The germline V gene encodes CDR1 MNHNS and CDR2 SASEGT. The V and J ends lost 3 bases and 5 bases respectively, with 25 bases between them. The CDR3 totals 19 residues. The CDR3 DNA reads as TGTGCCAGCAGTGAGGTCGAAGTCGATTCGCTGAGTAGGACCGGGGAGCTGTTTTTT. Translating gives CASSEVEVDSLSRTGELFF.

This chain connects TRBV20-1 to TRBJ1-3; D might be TRBD1 (5 bases). Trimming pared 3 bases from V and 4 bases from J, leaving 13 bases between. The CDR3 is made up of 14 amino acids. Germline loops: CDR1 DFQATT, CDR2 SNEGSKA (reference sequence). CDR3 region: CSASWDGRGNTIYF. The CDR3 nucleotides read TGCAGTGCTAGTTGGGACGGCCGGGGAAACACCATATATTTT.